This T cell receptor beta chain was sequenced in a study of spatial heterogeneity in lung cancer. General study points: Within tumors, counts of expanded alpha and beta TCRs tracked tumor mutation counts. It was estimated that coverage of tumor T cells reached 6% to 8% for alpha chains and approximately 13% for beta chains.

Time point: sample taken at primary tumor resection. This clonotype counts as medium-sized (0.01 to 0.1%). The antigen remains undetermined. This CDR3 is 16 amino acids long. Germline CDR1 is PRHDT and CDR2 is FYEKMQ (reference sequence). V lost 5 bases to trimming and J lost 7 bases; unmatched junction nucleotides: 10. All TCR cDNA molecules were individually tagged with a unique molecular identifier. TCRdb re-called the 5' RACE reads through MiXCR, storing one row per CDR3 protein. The sample gives 5,500 to 7,500 distinct CDR3 sequences, around 3% of which show up once; around a fifth is in the top ten.

The sequencing used lung tumor tissue, collected at surgery. V gene TRBV13 combines with J gene TRBJ2-4; 11 nucleotides line up with TRBD1. The sequence derives from a male donor with early-stage non-small cell lung cancer. CDR3 amino acids: CASSPPSGQGGNIQYF. In nucleotides, the CDR3 is TGTGCCAGCAGCCCTCCCTCGGGACAGGGGGGCAACATTCAGTACTTC.